This T cell receptor (beta chain) was recovered during a study of blood T cell repertoires in COVID-19. Study overall: Collection of acute and convalescent COVID-19 samples took place in the United States, Italy and Spain. PBMCs, B-cell-depleted T cells, or T cells were the source of the cDNA or gDNA that made up the material.

This clone appeared once. The CDR3 is 12 amino acids. Trimming left V 7 bases short and J 6 bases short, with 10 bases between. Per germline, CDR1 SNHLY and CDR2 FYNNEI. Original processing methods: Reference gene primer amplification gave estimated nucleated cell counts. Using immunoSEQ multiplex PCR, the repertoire was profiled, and TCRdb retains in-frame clones only, with some absent. Clonal size and the V and J genes are those of that table, whereas D and trimming came from the DNA. The data show under 200,000 clones, with around 82% seen just once and around 9.5% held by the top ten. The source of this sequence is an elderly woman with acute or convalescent COVID-19. The sequenced sample was peripheral blood. V is TRBV2 and J is TRBJ2-1; D not resolved. The CDR3 is CASNALRNEQFF. DNA of the CDR3: TGTGCCAGCAACGCTCTGCGCAATGAGCAGTTCTTC.